Each of the 30 T cell receptor beta chains below was sequenced from the same sample in a study of blood T cells in healthy people across ages. Primers used in a second PCR of roughly 6 to 11 cycles were a sample-barcoded 5' primer and a J-beta primer mix. MiXCR, applied by TCRdb to the 5' RACE reads, yields one record per CDR3 protein. There are roughly 930,000 distinct CDR3 sequences in the sample; 48% occur only once, and over 10% lies in the top ten. Sequencing was carried out using blood. These receptors were obtained from a man aged 25 to 40 in good health.

The rearrangement uses TRBV10-3 and TRBJ1-6; a weak D match, TRBD1 (5 bases). The CDR3 sequence is 16 residues long. The germline V gene encodes CDR1 ENHRY and CDR2 SYGVKD. V lost 3 bases to trimming and J lost 7 bases, with 16 bases between them. The CDR3 is CAISEGVLGRNSPLHF. Here the CDR3 DNA reads TGTGCCATCAGTGAAGGGGTGCTGGGGCGCAATTCACCCCTCCACTTT.

The DNA for the CDR3 is TGTGCCAGCAGCGACCGACAGGGAGGGAACTATGGCTACACCTTC. Amino acid sequence: CASSDRQGGNYGYTF. The V call is TRBV7-2, the J call TRBJ1-2, with 7 bases aligning to TRBD1. The CDR3 length is 15 residues. V shed 5 bases and J 2 bases; nucleotides not matched to a gene: 8. CDR1 SGHTA and CDR2 FQGNSA come from the germline V gene. Full variable domain (rest looked up from reference TRBV7-2 and TRBJ1-2): GAGVSQSPSNKVTEKGKDVELRCDPISGHTALYWYRQSLGQGLEFLIYFQGNSAPDKSGLPSDRFSAERTGGSVSTLTIQRTQQEDSAVYLCASSDRQGGNYGYTFGSGTRLTVV.

The genes are TRBV20-1 and TRBJ2-7; possible D gene TRBD2, 5 bases. The CDR3 has 12 amino acids. CDR1 and CDR2 from the germline V gene are DFQATT and SNEGSKA (reference sequence). Trimming cost V 3 bases and J 3 bases, with 9 bases left between them. The CDR3 DNA is TGCAGTGCTAGCCGGGATGACTACGAGCAGTACTTC. As protein: CSASRDDYEQYF.

J is TRBJ2-1 and V is TRBV4-2, with D maybe TRBD2 (6 bases). Germline CDR1 and CDR2: LGHNA and YNFKEQ. V gave up 0 bases and J gave up 3 bases, with 12 bases separating them. This CDR3 is built from 16 residues. CDR3 region: CASSQEERGYYNEQFF. The CDR3 coding sequence is TGTGCCAGCAGCCAAGAGGAACGGGGGTACTACAATGAGCAGTTCTTC.

The chain is built from TRBV7-9 and TRBJ1-1, with 7 bases aligning to TRBD1. The trim removed 1 base at V and 0 bases at J, leaving 20 bases unmatched. CDR3 length equals 21 residues. The V gene's germline CDR1 is SEHNR and CDR2 FQNEAQ (reference sequence). The chain's CDR3 is CASSLDSGQLTSFGLNTEAFF. The CDR3 DNA reads TGTGCCAGCAGCTTAGATTCGGGACAGCTGACTTCTTTTGGCCTGAACACTGAAGCTTTCTTT.

This clonotype was counted only a few times. The junction differs from germline at one of its ends, possibly a read error. The V and J genes are TRBV7-7 and TRBJ2-3, with D possibly TRBD1 on 6 matching bases. From germline, CDR1 is SSHAT and CDR2 FNYEAQ (reference sequence). The CDR3 contains 15 residues. CDR3 loop: CASSPSGHYTDTQYF. CDR3 nucleotide sequence: TGTGCTAGCAGCCCCTCGGGACATTACACAGATACGCAGTATTTT.

This clonotype was recorded a few times. The rearrangement joins TRBV29-1 to TRBJ2-7, with D possibly TRBD1 on 5 matching bases. Trimming shortened V by 8 bases and J by 1 base, and 9 bases separated the two germline ends. The CDR3 spans 11 residues. The V gene's germline CDR1 is SQVTM and CDR2 ANQGSEA. In DNA, the CDR3 is TGCAGCTCCAGGGATTCCTACGAGCAGTACTTC. It yields the protein CSSRDSYEQYF.

This sequence joins TRBV6-2 or TRBV6-3 and TRBJ1-2; D may be TRBD1 (6 bases). Trimming left V 5 bases short and J 6 bases short, with 10 bases between. The CDR3 is made up of 12 amino acids. Germline V gene sequence: CDR1 MNHEY, CDR2 SVGEGT. CDR3 bases: TGTGCCAGCAGTCTACAGGGCCATGGCTACACCTTC. Its protein product is CASSLQGHGYTF.

This clonotype was seen only a few times. This chain links TRBV2 with TRBJ2-1, with D tentatively TRBD1 (6 bases). The CDR3 totals 12 residues. The ends were cut back, 10 bases at V and 5 bases at J, with 12 bases in the middle. Germline lookup yields CDR1 SNHLY and CDR2 FYNNEI. The CDR3 sequence is CATVTGNNEQFF. For the CDR3, the DNA is TGTGCCACCGTGACAGGAAACAATGAGCAGTTCTTC.

This chain uses TRBV20-1 with TRBJ2-4; TRBD1 matches at 7 bases. The V gene end was trimmed by 6 bases and the J gene end by 10 bases; junction bases not matched to a gene: 6. In germline, CDR1 is DFQATT, CDR2 SNEGSKA (reference sequence). This CDR3 is 11 amino acids long. This CDR3 reads CSAGGGLIQYF. CDR3 in DNA: TGCAGTGCAGGGGGCGGGTTAATTCAGTACTTC.

The chain carries TRBV3-1 and TRBJ2-1; 10 nucleotides line up with TRBD2. J lost 4 bases, V lost 2 bases, and 2 bases had no gene match. The CDR3 spans 15 residues. The germline V gene encodes CDR1 LGHDT and CDR2 YNNKEL (reference sequence). The CDR3 nucleotides are TGTGCCAGCAGCCAAACGACTAGCGGGTACAATGAGCAGTTCTTC. Amino acids: CASSQTTSGYNEQFF.

This clonotype showed up many times. Just one base apart from a much larger clone, this may be a read error. The chain has TRBV12-3 or TRBV12-4 and TRBJ2-5; D uncertain. V was cut by 1 base and J by 11 bases, with 11 bases left in between. The CDR3 spans 12 residues. The CDR3 loop reads CASSLGTRPQYF. In DNA, the CDR3 is TGTGCCAGCAGTTTAGGAACCCGACCGCAGTACTTC.

The CDR3 DNA follows: TGTGCCAGCACCCAGGGACAGAACAATCAGCCCCAGCATTTT. This translates into CASTQGQNNQPQHF. This chain connects TRBV6-2 or TRBV6-3 to TRBJ1-5; 7 nucleotides agree with TRBD1. With 7 bases clipped from V and 3 bases from J, the junction kept 6 bases outside the gene matches. The CDR3 sequence is 14 residues long. The germline gives CDR1 MNHEY, CDR2 SVGEGT.

The gene calls are TRBV20-1 and TRBJ1-2, with D unclear. The length of the CDR3 is 14 residues. Trimming left V 3 bases short and J 4 bases short, with 15 bases between. CDR1 and CDR2 from the germline V gene are DFQATT and SNEGSKA (reference sequence). The DNA for the CDR3 is TGCAGTGCTAGGCCCTCGTCAGTCGTCTATGGCTACACCTTC. This gives the protein CSARPSSVVYGYTF.

This clonotype was found many times. The V call is TRBV6-5, the J call TRBJ2-7; no definite D call. This CDR3 contains 13 residues. Germline V CDR1 and CDR2: MNHEY, SVGAGI. V shed 0 bases and J shed 4 bases, with 7 bases lying between them. This chain's CDR3 is CASSYSAEYEQYF. The DNA for the CDR3 is TGTGCCAGCAGTTACTCAGCCGAGTACGAGCAGTACTTC.

This clonotype was seen repeatedly, ten times or more. The junction departs from the called germline gene at one end, perhaps through a read error. The chain has TRBV5-1 and TRBJ2-3; 11 bases are a match to TRBD2. The CDR3 sequence is 15 residues long. Germline CDR1 SGHRS, CDR2 YFSETQ. The CDR3 nucleotides read TGTGCCAGCAGCCCGGGACTAGCGGGCACAGATACGCAGTATTTT. The encoded protein is CASSPGLAGTDTQYF.

This clonotype was seen more than once but under ten times. The chain couples TRBV7-3 to TRBJ2-5, with D hard to call. The CDR3 totals 15 residues. Per germline, CDR1 SGHTA and CDR2 FQGTGA. V shed 2 bases and J shed 2 bases, with 12 bases lying between them. Written as DNA, the CDR3 is TGTGCCAGCAGCTTATCCGGCGGCAGACAAGAGACCCAGTACTTC. Translation gives CASSLSGGRQETQYF.

The rearrangement uses TRBV7-2 and TRBJ2-4; a weak D match, TRBD1 (6 bases). The ends were cut back, 5 bases at V and 10 bases at J, with 18 bases in the middle. This CDR3 comprises 14 residues. The germline V gene encodes CDR1 SGHTA and CDR2 FQGNSA. In DNA form, the CDR3 reads TGTGCCAGCAGCCAACTGACAGGTCATAGGATTCAGTACTTC. This gives the protein CASSQLTGHRIQYF.

This chain uses TRBV28 with TRBJ2-1; TRBD2 matches at 7 bases. Per the germline V gene, CDR1 is MDHEN and CDR2 is SYDVKM. Trimming cost V 2 bases and J 5 bases; bases outside gene matches: 6. The CDR3 is made up of 15 amino acids. CDR3 sequence reads: CASSLGRGSNNEQFF. Here the CDR3 DNA reads TGTGCCAGCAGTTTAGGGCGGGGGAGCAACAATGAGCAGTTCTTC.

The rearrangement joins TRBV6-2 or TRBV6-3 to TRBJ2-7; D is uncertain. Germline CDR1 and CDR2: MNHEY and SVGEGT. CDR3 length equals 12 residues. V dropped 2 bases and J dropped 7 bases, with 9 bases sitting between them. The CDR3 protein is CASSYGQTEQYF. The CDR3 bases are TGTGCCAGCAGTTACGGGCAGACAGAGCAGTACTTC.

The table lists this clonotype with many counts. V and J are TRBV18 and TRBJ1-5, with 7 bases identical to TRBD1. CDR3 size: 15 residues. Germline values: CDR1 KGHSH, CDR2 LQKENI. The J segment lost 5 bases and the V segment lost 3 bases, leaving 7 bases of the junction unmatched. Here the CDR3 DNA reads TGTGCCAGCTCACCCCGGACAGGTGCCGATCAGCCCCAGCATTTT. This sequence encodes CASSPRTGADQPQHF. The variable domain in full, completed from reference TRBV18 and TRBJ1-5, reads NAGVMQNPRHLVRRRGQEARLRCSPMKGHSHVYWYRQLPEEGLKFMVYLQKENIIDESGMPKERFSAEFPKEGPSILRIQQVVRGDSAAYFCASSPRTGADQPQHFGDGTRLSIL.

The V gene is TRBV2, the J gene TRBJ2-6; TRBD2 is a possible D gene (6 bases). The CDR3 has 15 residues. The germline CDR1 and CDR2 sequences are SNHLY and FYNNEI. Trimming removed 3 bases from V and 2 bases from J, with 8 bases in between. DNA for the CDR3: TGTGCCAGCAGTGAGGGGGGAACTGGGGCCAACGTCCTGACTTTC. Translated: CASSEGGTGANVLTF.

In its sample, this clonotype was seen once. The V gene is TRBV5-1, the J gene TRBJ2-1; 7 nucleotides align to TRBD1. This CDR3 region has 15 residues. Per germline, CDR1 SGHRS and CDR2 YFSETQ. Trimming at V came to 0 bases and at J to 8 bases, leaving 8 bases not matched to a gene. CDR3 amino acids: CASSLGDRVFDEQFF. CDR3 nucleotides: TGCGCCAGCAGCTTGGGAGACAGGGTTTTCGATGAGCAGTTCTTC.

This clonotype was seen more than once but under ten times. The chain combines TRBV27 with TRBJ1-2, with D possibly matching TRBD1 (5 bases). The CDR3 has 14 residues. Deletions cut 5 bases from V and 3 bases from J, with 13 bases between. Germline CDR1 and CDR2: MNHEY and SMNVEV (reference sequence). This CDR3 reads CASSLSRGYYGYTF. The CDR3 coding sequence is TGTGCCAGCAGTCTGAGTAGGGGTTACTATGGCTACACCTTC.

The chain recombines TRBV11-2 with TRBJ2-5; D unclear. The end of the DNA is better explained by TRBJ2-1, so the J call may be wrong. The germline V gene encodes CDR1 SGHAT and CDR2 FQNNGV. The CDR3 contains 15 residues. Written as DNA, the CDR3 is TGTGCCAGCAGCTCCACGGGTAGCTTACAAGAGACCCAGTTCTTC. Its translation is CASSSTGSLQETQFF.

In this sample, this clonotype turned up many times. V gene TRBV20-1 combines with J gene TRBJ2-1; D unresolved. Germline V gene sequence: CDR1 DFQATT, CDR2 SNEGSKA (reference sequence). This CDR3 is 15 amino acids long. The V gene lost 1 base and the J gene lost 2 bases, with 12 bases spanning the gap. The CDR3 region is CSARAPRVTYNEQFF. The CDR3 bases are TGCAGTGCTAGAGCCCCCCGGGTAACCTACAATGAGCAGTTCTTC.

J is TRBJ2-6 and V is TRBV6-5, with 8 bases lining up with TRBD1. From germline, CDR1 is MNHEY and CDR2 SVGAGI. CDR3 length equals 16 residues. The junction had 8 bases not matched to a gene; V was cut back by 6 bases and J by 4 bases. The CDR3 protein is CASRQPGGSGANVLTF. CDR3 DNA sequence: TGTGCCAGCAGGCAACCAGGGGGCTCCGGGGCCAACGTCCTGACTTTC.

The J gene is TRBJ1-6, the V gene TRBV20-1; weak D call: TRBD1 (6 bases). The V and J ends lost 2 bases and 10 bases respectively, with 18 bases between them. The CDR3 spans 15 residues. CDR1 is DFQATT and CDR2 is SNEGSKA in the germline V gene (reference sequence). The CDR3 nucleotides read TGCAGTGCTAGACACGCACAGGGTGATTTCTCACCCCTCCACTTT. Its protein product is CSARHAQGDFSPLHF.

The chain couples TRBV29-1 to TRBJ1-2; D is possibly TRBD1 (5 bases). The V end lost 5 bases, the J end lost 3 bases, and 16 bases lay between the germline ends. Germline-derived CDR1 and CDR2 are SQVTM and ANQGSEA. This CDR3 is built from 14 residues. The CDR3 nucleotides are TGCAGCGTTTTAGGGAAGGGGAACGACTATGGCTACACCTTC. This encodes CSVLGKGNDYGYTF.

The chain links TRBV12-3 or TRBV12-4 to TRBJ2-3; 7 nucleotides match TRBD2. The CDR3 spans 17 residues. Trimming cost V 3 bases and J 4 bases; bases outside gene matches: 13. The CDR3 here is CASSFDLGRAGSDTQYF. CDR3 in DNA: TGTGCCAGCAGTTTCGACCTGGGACGAGCGGGGTCAGATACGCAGTATTTT.